This T cell receptor beta chain was recorded in a study of beta chain features in type 1 diabetes. Findings of the study overall: In type 1 diabetes patients, VDJ junctions had fewer insertions; deletions at these junctions were more frequent.

This clone came up a few times. Its antigen is unknown. A sort by CD45RO/CCR7/CD25/CD127/CD95/CD27 yielded CD4+ naive, central memory, regulatory and stem cell-like memory cells. The CDR3 runs to 14 residues. Trimming removed 6 bases at V and 4 bases at J, with 13 bases between. Germline lookup yields CDR1 SGHTA and CDR2 FQGNSA. The study reverse transcribed the entire isolated RNA, so it sequenced expressed TCRB transcripts. Sequencing of naive, central memory and regulatory T cell samples gave an average of approximately 3.5 million reads. Profiled with immunoSEQ multiplex PCR; TCRdb holds only in-frame clones, not every one. The sample shows a few hundred thousand clones, 10% to 15% of them seen only once.

The clonotype originates from a man aged 18 to 29 in good health. This chain uses TRBV7-2 with TRBJ2-1; D is unresolved. What was sequenced was naive CD4+ T cells from blood. In nucleotides, the CDR3 is TGTGCCAGCAGTCCCGGTGGGCCATACAATGAGCAGTTCTTC. Amino acids: CASSPGGPYNEQFF.